Included here is one T cell receptor beta chain sequence, with context. Its antigen remains unknown. Trimming stripped 0 bases from V and 2 bases from J, with 15 bases between. The CDR3 is made up of 17 amino acids. Per the germline V gene, CDR1 is SEHNR and CDR2 is FQNEAQ (reference sequence). The assay was immunoSEQ multiplex PCR, and TCRdb's table has in-frame clones only and misses some. The table includes over 100,000 clones, approximately 87% detected once. These data originate in a study of T cell responses to AZD1222 COVID-19 vaccine. Overall study results and limits: Nearly half of the spike-specific TCRs reportedly recognize variant regions that carry no mutations. No repertoire was sampled before or during the peak T cell response, only after it.

The chain employs TRBV7-9 and TRBJ2-3; perhaps TRBD2 as D (5 bases). The receptor comes from an adult who received the AZD1222 COVID-19 vaccine. The input for sequencing was peripheral blood, taken 28 days after the second AZD1222 dose. This CDR3 is CASSLARAGPNTDTQYF. In DNA, the CDR3 is TGTGCCAGCAGCTTAGCGCGGGCAGGACCCAACACAGATACGCAGTATTTT. Drawing the rest from reference TRBV7-9 and TRBJ2-3, the complete variable domain is DTGVSQNPRHKITKRGQNVTFRCDPISEHNRLYWYRQTLGQGPEFLTYFQNEAQLEKSRLLSDRFSAERPKGSFSTLEIQRTEQGDSAMYLCASSLARAGPNTDTQYFGPGTRLTVL.